What follows are 5 T cell receptor beta chains derived from one specimen sequenced in a study of control samples from healthy donors and cancer patients. The table came from immunoSEQ multiplex PCR; TCRdb's copy has only in-frame clones and leaves some out. The data show 60,000 to 70,000 clones, around 85% seen once. Sequencing used blood. Receptor source: a man aged 40-49 years in good health.

This sequence joins TRBV10-3 and TRBJ2-7; TRBD2 aligns across 9 bases. V shed 3 bases and J 3 bases; nucleotides not matched to a gene: 3. This CDR3 has 14 amino acids. Germline CDR1 reads ENHRY; CDR2 reads SYGVKD. The CDR3 sequence: CAISDLLAGYEQYF. CDR3 DNA sequence: TGTGCCATCAGTGACTTACTAGCGGGCTACGAGCAGTACTTC.

The chain combines TRBV19 with TRBJ1-1, with 9 bases lining up with TRBD1. J lost 2 bases, V lost 10 bases, and 11 bases had no gene match. This CDR3 has 15 residues. CDR1 is LNHDA, CDR2 SQIVND, per germline (reference sequence). The CDR3 loop is CATSRDRDLNTEAFF. The CDR3 DNA is TGTGCCACCTCCCGGGACAGGGACCTCAACACTGAAGCTTTCTTT.

The gene calls are TRBV12-3 or TRBV12-4 and TRBJ2-7; D is unclear. The germline V and J ends were trimmed by 3 bases and 2 bases, with 8 bases remaining between them. CDR3 length: 13 amino acids. CDR3 sequence: CASSFSQPYEQYF. CDR3 DNA: TGTGCCAGCAGTTTCTCGCAGCCCTACGAGCAGTACTTC.

This chain joins TRBV18 and TRBJ1-4; the match to TRBD1 covers 8 bases. The germline gives CDR1 KGHSH, CDR2 LQKENI. The J segment lost 8 bases and the V segment lost 3 bases, leaving 11 bases of the junction unmatched. The CDR3 length is 16 residues. The CDR3: CASSPSTGTGREKLFF. The CDR3 nucleotides are TGTGCCAGCTCACCCTCCACCGGGACAGGACGAGAAAAACTGTTTTTT.

This rearrangement joins TRBV2 to TRBJ1-1, with TRBD1 matching 7 bases. The CDR3 extends over 15 amino acids. V was pared by 4 bases and J by 0 bases, with 5 bases of the junction left unmatched. Looked up from germline, CDR1 is SNHLY and CDR2 is FYNNEI. This chain's CDR3 is CASSVGQFMNTEAFF. In DNA, the CDR3 is TGTGCCAGCAGTGTGGGACAGTTCATGAACACTGAAGCTTTCTTT.